This T cell receptor (beta chain) was captured in a study of shared clonotypes between healthy human individuals. This clone came up once. As yet, its antigen is unknown. The length of the CDR3 is 13 residues. Germline CDR1 and CDR2: SGHTA and FQGNSA. Trimming stripped 6 bases from V and 3 bases from J, with 11 bases between. Study-wide findings and caveats: It was expected that sequencing depth would affect clonotype sharing among donors.

Roughly 200 ng DNA, around 30,000 T cell genomes, went into each sorted-subset replicate PCR. TCRdb's table, derived via immunoSEQ multiplex PCR, lists solely in-frame clones and lacks some. The sample has some 1,100,000 clones; around 78% are singletons. The sample taken for sequencing was memory CD4+ T cells from PBMCs. Subset defined: CD45RA-negative fraction. The chain uses TRBV7-2 and TRBJ2-5; a possible D gene is TRBD2 (5 bases). The origin of this receptor is a man younger than 35 in good health. Some clones in this sample may be carry-over from other donors' samples. The CDR3 spells CASRYSVKETQYF. The DNA for the CDR3 is TGTGCCAGCAGGTATAGCGTAAAAGAGACCCAGTACTTC.